A single sample is the source of the 8 T cell receptor beta chains below, sequenced in a study of blood T cell repertoires in COVID-19. Sequencing was performed with immunoSEQ multiplex PCR; in TCRdb, only in-frame clones are kept and a portion is missing. Of about 90,000 clones in the sample, around 89% were seen once. Sequencing was performed on peripheral blood. The receptors originated from a man in his sixties with acute or convalescent COVID-19.

The chain carries TRBV18 and TRBJ1-1; the D gene is possibly TRBD1 (6 bases). Germline loops: CDR1 KGHSH, CDR2 LQKENI. V was pared by 2 bases and J by 10 bases, with 17 bases between. The CDR3 runs 14 residues. DNA of the CDR3: TGTGCCAGCTCACCAGAGAACACAGGGTTCGGAGCTTTCTTT. This encodes CASSPENTGFGAFF. Drawing the rest from reference TRBV18 and TRBJ1-1, the complete variable domain is NAGVMQNPRHLVRRRGQEARLRCSPMKGHSHVYWYRQLPEEGLKFMVYLQKENIIDESGMPKERFSAEFPKEGPSILRIQQVVRGDSAAYFCASSPENTGFGAFFGQGTRLTVV.

This rearrangement joins TRBV7-6 to TRBJ2-7; D is possibly TRBD1 (6 bases). The length of the CDR3 is 15 residues. CDR1 and CDR2 (germline): SGHVS, FNYEAQ. The ends were cut back, 2 bases at V and 3 bases at J, with 14 bases in the middle. The CDR3 is CASSLYAQGNYEQYF. The CDR3 DNA is TGTGCCAGCAGCTTATATGCGCAGGGGAACTACGAGCAGTACTTC.

The V gene is TRBV5-1, the J gene TRBJ1-2; TRBD1 aligns across 7 bases. V lost 4 bases, J lost 7 bases, and 13 bases stayed unmatched. From germline, CDR1 is SGHRS and CDR2 YFSETQ. This CDR3 is 15 amino acids long. CDR3 residues: CASSPNRGTTIGYTF. The CDR3 DNA reads as TGCGCCAGCAGCCCAAACAGGGGAACGACTATTGGCTACACCTTC.

The V call is TRBV5-8, the J call TRBJ1-6; D unresolved. Trimming took 2 bases from V and 7 from J, leaving 16 bases between them. In germline, CDR1 is SGHTS, CDR2 YDEGEE. The CDR3 is 16 amino acids. DNA for the CDR3: TGTGCCAGCAGCTTTCGGCCGGGAGGTCGGAATTCACCCCTCCACTTT. This gives the protein CASSFRPGGRNSPLHF.

The count of this clone is one. This rearrangement joins TRBV13 to TRBJ2-5; TRBD2 agrees at 13 bases. In germline, CDR1 is PRHDT, CDR2 FYEKMQ (reference sequence). The CDR3 totals 17 residues. Unmatched junction bases numbered 2, after V lost 1 base and J lost 0 bases. CDR3 amino acids: CASSLVGLAGDQETQYF. The DNA for the CDR3 is TGTGCCAGCAGCTTAGTAGGACTAGCGGGGGACCAAGAGACCCAGTACTTC.

The rearrangement joins TRBV5-5 to TRBJ2-3, with a tentative D call TRBD2 (5 bases). CDR1 is SGHKS, CDR2 YYEKEE, per germline (reference sequence). The CDR3 is made up of 13 amino acids. The ends were cut back, 0 bases at V and 3 bases at J, with 5 bases in the middle. CDR3 nucleotides: TGTGCCAGCAGCTTGGTAGCGACAGATACGCAGTATTTT. It translates to CASSLVATDTQYF.

The V and J genes are TRBV29-1 and TRBJ1-1; TRBD1 matches at 7 bases. This CDR3 spans 12 amino acids. Germline loops: CDR1 SQVTM, CDR2 ANQGSEA. J was trimmed by 2 bases and V by 7 bases; bases with no gene match: 4. CDR3 amino acids: CSAGTANTEAFF. CDR3 nucleotide sequence: TGCAGCGCGGGGACAGCTAACACTGAAGCTTTCTTT.

This chain joins TRBV13 and TRBJ2-5; the D is unclear. The CDR3 is made up of 11 amino acids. V lost 4 bases to trimming and J lost 5 bases, with 5 bases between them. The germline gives CDR1 PRHDT, CDR2 FYEKMQ (reference sequence). The DNA for the CDR3 is TGTGCCAGCAGCTCTAAGGAGACCCAGTACTTC. Its translation: CASSSKETQYF.